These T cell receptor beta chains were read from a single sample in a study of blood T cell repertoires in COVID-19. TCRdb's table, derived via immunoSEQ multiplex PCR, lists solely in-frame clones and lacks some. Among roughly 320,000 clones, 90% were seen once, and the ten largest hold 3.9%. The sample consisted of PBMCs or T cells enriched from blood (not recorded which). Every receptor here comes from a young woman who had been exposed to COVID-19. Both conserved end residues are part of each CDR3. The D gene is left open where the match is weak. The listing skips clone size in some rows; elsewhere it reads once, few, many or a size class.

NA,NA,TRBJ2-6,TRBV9,TGTGCCAGCAGCGTAGACTGGCGGGGTACCTCTGGGGCCAACGTCCTGACTTTC,CASSVDWRGTSGANVLTF
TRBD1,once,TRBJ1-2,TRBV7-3,TGTGCCAGCAGCTTAAGGGGCGGGACAGGGGGCGGATATGGCTACACCTTC,CASSLRGGTGGGYGYTF
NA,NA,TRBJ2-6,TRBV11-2,TGTGCCAGCAGCCGGACATCTGGGGCCAACGTCCTGACTTTC,CASSRTSGANVLTF
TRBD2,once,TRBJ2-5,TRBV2,TGTGCCAGCGGGGGGACTAGCGGGGGCCGAGAGACCCAGTACTTC,CASGGTSGGRETQYF
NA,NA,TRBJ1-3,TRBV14,TGTGCCAGCAGCTATCTTCGAGGTTTTCACTCTGGAAACACCATATATTTT,CASSYLRGFHSGNTIYF
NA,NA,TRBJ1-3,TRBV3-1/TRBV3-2,TGTGCCAGCAGTCGACTTATGGGCTCTGGAAACACCATATATTTT,CASSRLMGSGNTIYF
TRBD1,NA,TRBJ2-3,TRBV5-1,TGCGCCAGCGGACTCCGGGACAGAAGCACAGATACGCAGTATTTT,CASGLRDRSTDTQYF
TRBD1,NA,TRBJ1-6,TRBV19,TGTGCCAGTAGCCCTAGGGACAGGGGTGATTCACCCCTCCACTTT,CASSPRDRGDSPLHF
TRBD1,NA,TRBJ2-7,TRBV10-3,TGTGCCATCAGTGAGAATGGCCGGGGGACAGGATCGAATTTCTACGAGCAGTACTTC,CAISENGRGTGSNFYEQYF
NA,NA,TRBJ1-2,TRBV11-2,TGTGCCAGCAGCTTAGACAGGGGATATGGCTACACCTTC,CASSLDRGYGYTF
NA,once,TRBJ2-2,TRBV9,TGTGCCAGCAGCGTGGAGAGATACACCGGGGAGCTGTTTTTT,CASSVERYTGELFF
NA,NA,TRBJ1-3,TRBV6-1,TGTGCCAGCAGTGAAGCGCATAGAGCGCTGTCTGGAAACACCATATATTTT,CASSEAHRALSGNTIYF
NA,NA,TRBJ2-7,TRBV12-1,TGTGCCAGCAGCTTTATAGCGGCGTCGGGACAGGGCCTTTACGAGCAGTACTTC,CASSFIAASGQGLYEQYF
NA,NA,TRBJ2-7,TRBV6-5,TGTGCCAGCAGCGAGGAGAGGATATCAGTCGACGAGCAGTACTTC,CASSEERISVDEQYF
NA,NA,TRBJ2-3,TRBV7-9,TGTGCCAGCAGGGCCAGGTGGGGAGCACTGATGAATACAGATACGCAGTATTTT,CASRARWGALMNTDTQYF
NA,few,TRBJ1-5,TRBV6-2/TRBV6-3,TGTGCCAGCAGTTTCGGGGGGATTCTGCCCCAGCATTTT,CASSFGGILPQHF
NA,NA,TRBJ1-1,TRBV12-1,NA,CASSFGSGTPNTEAFF